The TCR beta chain under discussion was sequenced for a study of blood T cells in healthy people across ages. This CDR3 region has 17 residues. The germline CDR1 and CDR2 sequences are SGHTA and FQGNSA. Losses at the gene ends were 1 base for V and 0 bases for J; bases not matched to a gene: 4. Next came a second PCR, run for about 7 to 12 cycles, which used a sample-barcoded 5' primer along with a J-beta primer mix. One entry per CDR3 protein results from TCRdb running MiXCR on the 5' RACE reads. The data show 1.5 million to 2 million distinct CDR3 sequences, about 28% seen once. This TCR derives from a woman aged 25-40 years in good health. The rearrangement links TRBV7-2 to TRBJ2-1; TRBD1 aligns across 9 bases. The material sequenced was blood. The CDR3 protein is CASSLEGTGSSYNEQFF. CDR3 in DNA: TGTGCCAGCAGCTTAGAGGGGACAGGGAGCTCCTACAATGAGCAGTTCTTC.